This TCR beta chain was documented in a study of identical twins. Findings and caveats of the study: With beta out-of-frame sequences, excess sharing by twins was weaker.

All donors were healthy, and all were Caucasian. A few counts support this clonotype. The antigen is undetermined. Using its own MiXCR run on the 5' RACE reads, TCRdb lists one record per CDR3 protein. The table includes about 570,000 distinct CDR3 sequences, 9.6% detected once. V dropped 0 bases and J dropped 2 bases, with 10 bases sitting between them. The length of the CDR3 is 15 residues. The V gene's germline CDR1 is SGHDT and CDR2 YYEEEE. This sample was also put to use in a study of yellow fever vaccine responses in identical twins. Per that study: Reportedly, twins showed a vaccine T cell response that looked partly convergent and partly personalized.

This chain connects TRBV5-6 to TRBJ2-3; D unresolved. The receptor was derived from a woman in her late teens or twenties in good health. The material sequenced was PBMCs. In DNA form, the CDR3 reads TGTGCCAGCAGCTTGGACGGGCACCCCACAGATACGCAGTATTTT. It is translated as CASSLDGHPTDTQYF.